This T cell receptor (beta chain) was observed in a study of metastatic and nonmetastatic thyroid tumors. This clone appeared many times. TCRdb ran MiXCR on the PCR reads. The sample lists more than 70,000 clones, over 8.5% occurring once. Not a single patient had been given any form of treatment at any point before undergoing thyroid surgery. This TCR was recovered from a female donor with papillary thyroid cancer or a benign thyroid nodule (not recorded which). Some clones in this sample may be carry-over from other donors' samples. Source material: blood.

CDR3 in DNA: TGCGCCAGCAGCGTCGGACAGGGGGGGTACAATGAGCAGTTCTTC. Translated, it gives CASSVGQGGYNEQFF. The chain links TRBV5-1 to TRBJ2-1, with 10 bases that match TRBD1. V lost 4 bases to trimming and J lost 4 bases; unmatched junction nucleotides: 5. The length of the CDR3 is 15 residues. Looked up from germline, CDR1 is SGHRS and CDR2 is YFSETQ.